Following are 13 T cell receptor beta chains from one sample sequenced in a study of cytomegalovirus exposure and HLA in healthy donors. Sequencing used immunoSEQ multiplex PCR; TCRdb keeps in-frame clones, though not all of them. The table has 110,000 to 150,000 clones, about 94% seen once. The sample consisted of PBMCs. The receptors shown here come from a man aged 18 to 29 in good health and CMV-seropositive.

V gene TRBV27 combines with J gene TRBJ2-2, with TRBD2 identical over 8 bases. The CDR3 extends over 16 amino acids. Germline V lookup: CDR1 MNHEY, CDR2 SMNVEV (reference sequence). Trimming removed 1 base from V and 7 bases from J; junction bases left unmatched: 8. The CDR3 DNA follows: TGTGCCAGCAGTTTATTCGGAGCGGGAGAAGTCGGGGAGCTGTTTTTT. This sequence encodes CASSLFGAGEVGELFF.

The genes are TRBV9 and TRBJ2-3, with D possibly being TRBD2 (5 bases). CDR3 size: 13 residues. From germline, CDR1 is SGDLS and CDR2 YYNGEE. Between the trimmed V and J ends, which lost 3 bases and 1 base, there was a span of 6 bases. CDR3 residues: CASSAGGTDTQYF. The CDR3 DNA follows: TGTGCCAGCAGCGCCGGGGGCACAGATACGCAGTATTTT.

The chain is built from TRBV19 and TRBJ1-6, with 8 bases lining up with TRBD1. The germline V gene encodes CDR1 LNHDA and CDR2 SQIVND (reference sequence). The CDR3 contains 18 residues. V shed 5 bases and J 2 bases; nucleotides not matched to a gene: 11. CDR3: CASSFRQGAEAYNSPLHF. CDR3 bases: TGTGCCAGTAGTTTTCGGCAGGGGGCCGAGGCCTATAATTCACCCCTCCACTTT.

The chain links TRBV28 to TRBJ2-7, with D perhaps matching TRBD2 (6 bases). Trimming took off 1 base at V and 4 bases at J, with 8 bases between the two ends. The germline V gene has CDR1 MDHEN and CDR2 SYDVKM. The CDR3 has 13 amino acids. The chain's CDR3 is CASSLSGVYEQYF. The DNA for the CDR3 is TGTGCCAGCAGTTTATCGGGGGTTTACGAGCAGTACTTC.

The chain carries TRBV4-1 and TRBJ1-5; 10 bases are a match to TRBD1. V lost 1 base and J lost 4; bases outside the gene matches: 7. The germline CDR1 and CDR2 sequences are MGHRA and YSYEKL. This CDR3 comprises 17 residues. CDR3 DNA sequence: TGCGCCAGCAGCCAAGTGACAGGGGGCTTAGGTAATCAGCCCCAGCATTTT. It is translated as CASSQVTGGLGNQPQHF.

The genes are TRBV6-5 and TRBJ1-4, with 9 positions matching TRBD1. The length of the CDR3 is 16 residues. Germline V gene data show CDR1 as MNHEY and CDR2 as SVGAGI. V dropped 0 bases and J dropped 7; count of bases not matched to a gene: 6. CDR3 DNA: TGTGCCAGCAGTTACTCGAACAGGGGGCACGGTGAAAAACTGTTTTTT. Protein: CASSYSNRGHGEKLFF.

The chain recombines TRBV28 with TRBJ2-7, with 8 positions matching TRBD1. Germline CDR1 MDHEN, CDR2 SYDVKM. The CDR3 is 16 amino acids. With V trimmed by 4 bases and J by 1 base, 9 bases remained unmatched. The CDR3 spells CASSSPGTGISYEQYF. The CDR3 nucleotides are TGTGCCAGCAGTTCCCCAGGGACAGGAATTTCCTACGAGCAGTACTTC.

J is TRBJ2-5 and V is TRBV29-1; TRBD1 agrees at 10 bases. The CDR3 is 15 amino acids. The V segment lost 5 bases and the J segment 2 bases; nucleotides outside the gene matches: 8. CDR1 is SQVTM and CDR2 is ANQGSEA in the germline V gene. DNA of the CDR3: TGCAGCGTTAGCCGACAGGGGGCAGGGCAAGAGACCCAGTACTTC. Translating it yields CSVSRQGAGQETQYF.

This clone has more than one count but fewer than ten. This chain links TRBV5-1 with TRBJ2-3; a weak D match, TRBD2 (5 bases). The germline V and J ends were trimmed by 0 bases and 0 bases, with 5 bases remaining between them. CDR3 length equals 14 residues. The V gene's germline CDR1 is SGHRS and CDR2 YFSETQ. In DNA form, the CDR3 reads TGCGCCAGCAGCTTGGAGCGGAGCACAGATACGCAGTATTTT. Translated, it gives CASSLERSTDTQYF.

This chain connects TRBV5-1 to TRBJ2-1; the D gene is possibly TRBD2 (6 bases). Germline V lookup: CDR1 SGHRS, CDR2 YFSETQ. The CDR3 spans 15 residues. Trimming pared 6 bases from V and 0 bases from J, leaving 13 bases between. The CDR3 spells CASIPSDPSYNEQFF. The CDR3 DNA reads as TGCGCCAGCATACCTAGCGATCCCTCCTACAATGAGCAGTTCTTC.

CDR3 bases: TGTGCCAGCAGTGAGGCGGGAGGACTCTACGAGCAGTACTTC. It encodes CASSEAGGLYEQYF. The chain is built from TRBV6-1 and TRBJ2-7, with 8 positions matching TRBD2. This CDR3 region has 14 residues. Trimming took 3 bases from V and 3 from J; bases not matched to a gene: 4. Germline CDR1 MNHNS, CDR2 SASEGT.

The V and J genes are TRBV18 and TRBJ2-1, with 13 bases matching TRBD2. Germline trimming cut 0 bases from V and 12 bases from J; bases unmatched to any gene: 2. Germline V gene data show CDR1 as KGHSH and CDR2 as LQKENI. The CDR3 totals 14 residues. This CDR3 reads CASSPPRLAGGQFF. Here the CDR3 DNA reads TGTGCCAGCTCACCACCGAGACTAGCGGGAGGGCAGTTCTTC. Full variable domain (missing parts from reference TRBV18 and TRBJ2-1): NAGVMQNPRHLVRRRGQEARLRCSPMKGHSHVYWYRQLPEEGLKFMVYLQKENIIDESGMPKERFSAEFPKEGPSILRIQQVVRGDSAAYFCASSPPRLAGGQFFGPGTRLTVL.

The rearrangement links TRBV5-6 to TRBJ2-2; 10 positions match TRBD1. Germline V CDR1 and CDR2: SGHDT, YYEEEE. V shed 2 bases, J shed 0 bases, and the junction held 1 base outside the gene matches. The CDR3 is 16 residues long. The CDR3 nucleotides read TGTGCCAGCAGCTTTGGGACAGGGGCGAACACCGGGGAGCTGTTTTTT. Its protein is CASSFGTGANTGELFF.